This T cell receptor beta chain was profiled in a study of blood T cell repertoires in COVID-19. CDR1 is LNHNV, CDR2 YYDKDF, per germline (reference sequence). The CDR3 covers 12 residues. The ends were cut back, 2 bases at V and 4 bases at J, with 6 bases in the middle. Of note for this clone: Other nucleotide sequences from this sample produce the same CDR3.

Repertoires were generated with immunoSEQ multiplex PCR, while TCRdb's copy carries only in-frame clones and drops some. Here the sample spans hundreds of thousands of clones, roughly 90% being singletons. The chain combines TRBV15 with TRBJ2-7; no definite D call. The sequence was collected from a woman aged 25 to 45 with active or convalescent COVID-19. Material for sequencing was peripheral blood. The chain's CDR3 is CATSRPGYEQYF. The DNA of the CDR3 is TGTGCCACCAGCAGACCCGGTTACGAGCAGTACTTC.